This entry describes one T cell receptor (beta chain). Sequencing used immunoSEQ multiplex PCR; TCRdb keeps in-frame clones, though not all of them. The sample holds 200,000 to 300,000 clones, roughly 88% seen once. This entry is derived from a study of blood T cell repertoires in COVID-19. The sequenced sample was PBMCs or T cells enriched from blood (not recorded which). The source is a woman aged 40 to 55 with acute COVID-19.

As DNA, the CDR3 is TGTGCCAGCAGTGAGGGGGACAGGGCTAGGGGCTACACCTTC. Translated, it gives CASSEGDRARGYTF. The V gene is TRBV25-1, the J gene TRBJ1-2; 9 bases match TRBD1. With V trimmed by 3 bases and J by 8 bases, 7 bases remained unmatched. The germline gives CDR1 MGHDK, CDR2 SYGVNS. This CDR3 contains 14 residues.